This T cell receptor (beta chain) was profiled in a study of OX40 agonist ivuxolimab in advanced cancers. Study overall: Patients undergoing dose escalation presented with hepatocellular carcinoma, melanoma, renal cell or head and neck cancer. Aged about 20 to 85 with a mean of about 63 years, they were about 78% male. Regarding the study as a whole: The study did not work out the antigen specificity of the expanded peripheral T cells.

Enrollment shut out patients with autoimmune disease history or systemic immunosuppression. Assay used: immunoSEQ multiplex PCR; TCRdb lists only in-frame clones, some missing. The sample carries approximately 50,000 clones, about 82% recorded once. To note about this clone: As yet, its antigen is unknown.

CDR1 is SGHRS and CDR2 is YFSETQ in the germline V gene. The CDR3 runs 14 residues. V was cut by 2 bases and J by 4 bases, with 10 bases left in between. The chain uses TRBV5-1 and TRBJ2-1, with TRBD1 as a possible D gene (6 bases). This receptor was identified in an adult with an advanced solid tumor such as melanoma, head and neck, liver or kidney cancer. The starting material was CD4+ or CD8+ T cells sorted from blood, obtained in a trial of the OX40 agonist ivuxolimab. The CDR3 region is CASSFRQVYNEQFF. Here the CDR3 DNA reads TGCGCCAGCAGCTTCCGACAGGTTTACAATGAGCAGTTCTTC.